This T cell receptor (beta chain) was observed in a study of T cells in Graves' hyperthyroidism and ophthalmopathy. CDR3 length: 13 amino acids. From germline, CDR1 is SQVTM and CDR2 ANQGSEA. V was clipped by 2 bases and J by 8 bases, with 13 bases between them. Amplified regions were TCR beta CDR3 sequences from RNA transcripts. HTBI primers were used for first-round RT-PCR of the TCR CDR3. TCRdb re-analysed the multiplex PCR reads in MiXCR, keeping a single row per CDR3 protein. This repertoire shows hundreds of thousands of distinct CDR3 sequences, 16% found once; its top ten account for around 3.9%.

Specimen: blood. The chain couples TRBV29-1 to TRBJ1-3; D possibly corresponds to TRBD1 (6 bases). This clonotype was sampled from a woman aged 25 to 39 with Graves' hyperthyroidism. For the CDR3, the DNA is TGCAGCGTTGAACACAGGGTCGAACACACCATATATTTT. It codes for CSVEHRVEHTIYF.